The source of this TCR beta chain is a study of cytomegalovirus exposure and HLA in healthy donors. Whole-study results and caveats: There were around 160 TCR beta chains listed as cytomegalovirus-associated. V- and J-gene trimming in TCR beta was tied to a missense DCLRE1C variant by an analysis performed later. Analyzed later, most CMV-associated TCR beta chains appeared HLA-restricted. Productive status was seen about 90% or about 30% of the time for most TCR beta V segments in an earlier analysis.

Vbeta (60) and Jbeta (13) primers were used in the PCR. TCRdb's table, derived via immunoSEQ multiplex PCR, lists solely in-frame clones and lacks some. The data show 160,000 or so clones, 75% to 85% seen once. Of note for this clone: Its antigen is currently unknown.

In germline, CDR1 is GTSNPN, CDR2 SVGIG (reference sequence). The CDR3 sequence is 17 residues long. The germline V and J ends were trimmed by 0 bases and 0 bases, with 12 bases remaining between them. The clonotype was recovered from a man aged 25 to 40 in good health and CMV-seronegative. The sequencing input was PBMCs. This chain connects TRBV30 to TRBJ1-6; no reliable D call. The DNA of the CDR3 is TGTGCCTGGAGTGTACACCAGGTACCCTCCTATAATTCACCCCTCCACTTT. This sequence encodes CAWSVHQVPSYNSPLHF.